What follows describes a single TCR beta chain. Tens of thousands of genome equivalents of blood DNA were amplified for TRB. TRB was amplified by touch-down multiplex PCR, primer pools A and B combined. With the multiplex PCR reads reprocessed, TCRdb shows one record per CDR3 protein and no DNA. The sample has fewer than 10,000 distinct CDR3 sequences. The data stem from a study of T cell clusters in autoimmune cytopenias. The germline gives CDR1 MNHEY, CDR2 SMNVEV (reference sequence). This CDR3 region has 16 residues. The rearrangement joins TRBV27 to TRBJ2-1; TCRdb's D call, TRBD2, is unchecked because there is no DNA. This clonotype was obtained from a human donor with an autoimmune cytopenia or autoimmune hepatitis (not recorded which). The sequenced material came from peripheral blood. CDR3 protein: CASSRSGTSAYNEQFF.